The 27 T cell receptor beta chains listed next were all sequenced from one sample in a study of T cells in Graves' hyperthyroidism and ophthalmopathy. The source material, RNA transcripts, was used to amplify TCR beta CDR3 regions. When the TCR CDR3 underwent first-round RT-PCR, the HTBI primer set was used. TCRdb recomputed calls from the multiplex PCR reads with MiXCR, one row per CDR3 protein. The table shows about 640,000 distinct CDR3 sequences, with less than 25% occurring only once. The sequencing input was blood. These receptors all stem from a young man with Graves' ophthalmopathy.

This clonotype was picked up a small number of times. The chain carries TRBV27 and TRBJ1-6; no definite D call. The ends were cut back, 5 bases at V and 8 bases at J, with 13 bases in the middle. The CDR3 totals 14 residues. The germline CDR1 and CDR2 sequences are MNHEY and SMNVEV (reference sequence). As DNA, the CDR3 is TGTGCCAGCAGTATACGCCGTGGGGATTCACCCCTCCACTTT. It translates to CASSIRRGDSPLHF.

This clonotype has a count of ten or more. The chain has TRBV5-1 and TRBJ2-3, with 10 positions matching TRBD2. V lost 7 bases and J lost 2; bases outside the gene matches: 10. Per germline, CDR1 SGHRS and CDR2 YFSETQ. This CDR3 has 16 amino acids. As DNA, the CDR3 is TGCGCCAGCGGCCAGGGACTAGCGCCAAACACAGATACGCAGTATTTT. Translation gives CASGQGLAPNTDTQYF.

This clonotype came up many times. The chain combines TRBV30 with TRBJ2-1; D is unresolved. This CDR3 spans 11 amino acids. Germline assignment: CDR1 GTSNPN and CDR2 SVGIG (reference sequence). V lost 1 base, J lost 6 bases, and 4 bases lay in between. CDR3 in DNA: TGTGCCTGGAGTGGCAGCAATGAGCAGTTCTTC. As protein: CAWSGSNEQFF.

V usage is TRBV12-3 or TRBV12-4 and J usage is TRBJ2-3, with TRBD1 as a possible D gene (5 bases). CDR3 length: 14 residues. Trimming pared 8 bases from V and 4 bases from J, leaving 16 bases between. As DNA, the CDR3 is TGTGCCAGCGGAAGGGGCGAGGATGCAGATACGCAGTATTTT. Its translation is CASGRGEDADTQYF.

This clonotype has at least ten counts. CDR3 nucleotide sequence: TGTGCCTGGATGCCCCGGTCTAGCCACAATGAGCAGTTCTTC. It is translated as CAWMPRSSHNEQFF. The chain couples TRBV30 to TRBJ2-1, with D maybe TRBD2 (5 bases). The CDR3 length is 14 residues. Trimming removed 4 bases from V and 5 bases from J, with 15 bases in between. CDR1 is GTSNPN and CDR2 is SVGIG in the germline V gene (reference sequence).

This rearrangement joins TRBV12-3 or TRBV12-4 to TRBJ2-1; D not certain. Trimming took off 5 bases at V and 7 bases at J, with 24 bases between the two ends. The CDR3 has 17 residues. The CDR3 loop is CASSPESPVLGGNEQFF. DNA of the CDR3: TGTGCCAGCAGTCCTGAATCTCCAGTACTTGGTGGAAATGAGCAGTTCTTC.

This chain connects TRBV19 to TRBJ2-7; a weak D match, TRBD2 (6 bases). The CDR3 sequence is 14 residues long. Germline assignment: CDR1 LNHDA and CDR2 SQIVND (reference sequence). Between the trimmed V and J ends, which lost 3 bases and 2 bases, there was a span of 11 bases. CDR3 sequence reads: CASSIQGGAYEQYF. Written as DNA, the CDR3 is TGTGCCAGTAGTATCCAGGGCGGGGCCTACGAGCAGTACTTC.

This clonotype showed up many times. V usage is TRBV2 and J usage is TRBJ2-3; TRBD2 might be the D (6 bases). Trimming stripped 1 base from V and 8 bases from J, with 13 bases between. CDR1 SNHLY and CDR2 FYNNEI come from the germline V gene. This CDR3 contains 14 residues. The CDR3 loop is CASSEEAGLSTQYF. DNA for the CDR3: TGTGCCAGCAGTGAAGAGGCCGGACTAAGTACGCAGTATTTT.

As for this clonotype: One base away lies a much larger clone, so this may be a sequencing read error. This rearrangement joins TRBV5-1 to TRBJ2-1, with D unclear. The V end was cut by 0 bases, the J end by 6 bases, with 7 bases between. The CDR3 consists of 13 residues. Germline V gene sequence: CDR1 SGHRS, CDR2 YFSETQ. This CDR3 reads CASSLAVRNEQFF. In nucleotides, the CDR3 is TGCGCCAGCAGCTTGGCCGTGCGCAATGAGCAGTTCTTC.

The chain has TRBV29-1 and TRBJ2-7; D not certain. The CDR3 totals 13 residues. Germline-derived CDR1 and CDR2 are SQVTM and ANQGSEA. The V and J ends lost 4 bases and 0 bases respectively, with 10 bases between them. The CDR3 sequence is CSVATRVSYEQYF. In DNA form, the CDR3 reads TGCAGCGTTGCTACACGAGTCTCCTACGAGCAGTACTTC.

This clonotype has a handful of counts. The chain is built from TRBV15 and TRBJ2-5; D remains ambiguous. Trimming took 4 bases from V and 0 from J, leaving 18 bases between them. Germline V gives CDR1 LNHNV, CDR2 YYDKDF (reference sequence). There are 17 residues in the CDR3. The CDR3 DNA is TGTGCCACCAGCACCTCACGGGCCTGGGATAACCAAGAGACCCAGTACTTC. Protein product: CATSTSRAWDNQETQYF.

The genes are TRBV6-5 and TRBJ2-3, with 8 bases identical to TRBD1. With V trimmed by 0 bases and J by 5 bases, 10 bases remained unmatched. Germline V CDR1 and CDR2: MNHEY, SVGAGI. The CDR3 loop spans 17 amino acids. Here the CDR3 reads CASSYSGQGHSGDTQYF. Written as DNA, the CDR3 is TGTGCCAGCAGTTACTCTGGACAGGGACATTCGGGAGATACGCAGTATTTT.

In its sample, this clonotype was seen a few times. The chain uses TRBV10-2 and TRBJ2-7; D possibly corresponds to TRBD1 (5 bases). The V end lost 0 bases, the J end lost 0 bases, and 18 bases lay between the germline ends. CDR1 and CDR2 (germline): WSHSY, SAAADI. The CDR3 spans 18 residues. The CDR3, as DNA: TGCGCCAGCAGTGAGTCCTTGCTCGTAGGGGCCCGCTCCTACGAGCAGTACTTC. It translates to CASSESLLVGARSYEQYF.

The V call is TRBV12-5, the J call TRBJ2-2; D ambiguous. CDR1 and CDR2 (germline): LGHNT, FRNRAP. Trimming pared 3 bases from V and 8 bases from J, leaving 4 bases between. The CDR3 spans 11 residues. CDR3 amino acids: CASGFNGELFF. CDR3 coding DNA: TGTGCTAGTGGTTTCAATGGGGAGCTGTTTTTT.

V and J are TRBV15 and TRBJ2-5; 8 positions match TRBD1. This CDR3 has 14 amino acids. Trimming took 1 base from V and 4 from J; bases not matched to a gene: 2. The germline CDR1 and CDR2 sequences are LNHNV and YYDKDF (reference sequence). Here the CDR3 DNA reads TGTGCCACCAGCAGAGGGCAGGGGGCAGAGACCCAGTACTTC. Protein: CATSRGQGAETQYF.

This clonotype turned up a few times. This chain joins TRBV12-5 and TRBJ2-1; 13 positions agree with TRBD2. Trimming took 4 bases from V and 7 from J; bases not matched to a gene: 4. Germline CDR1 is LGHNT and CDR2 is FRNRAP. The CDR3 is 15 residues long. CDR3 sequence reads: CASGSPGLAGNEQFF. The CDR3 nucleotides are TGTGCTAGTGGTTCACCGGGACTAGCGGGGAATGAGCAGTTCTTC. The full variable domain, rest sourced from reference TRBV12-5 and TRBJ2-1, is DARVTQTPRHKVTEMGQEVTMRCQPILGHNTVFWYRQTMMQGLELLAYFRNRAPLDDSGMPKDRFSAEMPDATLATLKIQPSEPRDSAVYFCASGSPGLAGNEQFFGPGTRLTVL.

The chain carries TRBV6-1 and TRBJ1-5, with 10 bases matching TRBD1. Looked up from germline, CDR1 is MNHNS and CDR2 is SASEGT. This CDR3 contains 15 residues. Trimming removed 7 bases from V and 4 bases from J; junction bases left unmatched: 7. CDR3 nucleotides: TGTGCCAGCAAGAAGACAGGGGGCGAGAATCAGCCCCAGCATTTT. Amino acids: CASKKTGGENQPQHF.

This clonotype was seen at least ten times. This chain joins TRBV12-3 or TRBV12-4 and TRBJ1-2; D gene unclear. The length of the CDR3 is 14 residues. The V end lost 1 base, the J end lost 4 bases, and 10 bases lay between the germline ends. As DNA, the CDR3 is TGTGCCAGCAGTTTAGGACGGGCGGGCTATGGCTACACCTTC. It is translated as CASSLGRAGYGYTF.

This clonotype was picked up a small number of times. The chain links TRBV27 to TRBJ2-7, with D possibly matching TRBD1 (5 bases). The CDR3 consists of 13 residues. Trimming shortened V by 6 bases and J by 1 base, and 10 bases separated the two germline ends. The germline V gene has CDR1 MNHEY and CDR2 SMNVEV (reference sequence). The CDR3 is CASRLQVSYEQYF. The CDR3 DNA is TGTGCCAGCAGGTTACAGGTTTCCTACGAGCAGTACTTC.

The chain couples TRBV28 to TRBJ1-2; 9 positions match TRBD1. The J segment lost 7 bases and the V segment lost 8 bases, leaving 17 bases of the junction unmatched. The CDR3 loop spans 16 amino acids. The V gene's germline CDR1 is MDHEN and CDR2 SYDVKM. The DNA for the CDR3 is TGTGCCAGCTATCGACAGGGGGTCAAGGCCATGGGTGGCTACACCTTC. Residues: CASYRQGVKAMGGYTF.

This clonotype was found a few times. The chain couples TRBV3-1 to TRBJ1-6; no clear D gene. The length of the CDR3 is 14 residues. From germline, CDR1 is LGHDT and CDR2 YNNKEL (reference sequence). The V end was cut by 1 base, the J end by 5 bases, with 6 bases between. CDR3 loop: CASSQAEDNSPLHF. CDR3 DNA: TGTGCCAGCAGCCAAGCGGAGGATAATTCACCCCTCCACTTT.

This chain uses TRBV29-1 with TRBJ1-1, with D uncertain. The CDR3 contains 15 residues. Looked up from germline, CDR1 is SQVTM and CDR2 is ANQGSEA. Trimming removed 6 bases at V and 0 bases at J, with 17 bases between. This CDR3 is CSVQMRAVMNTEAFF. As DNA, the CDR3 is TGCAGCGTCCAAATGAGGGCAGTGATGAACACTGAAGCTTTCTTT.

The CDR3 DNA reads as TGTGCCAGCAGCTTGCTACAGGCTTCGGGCACCGGGGAGCTGTTTTTT. Residues: CASSLLQASGTGELFF. The V call is TRBV5-6, the J call TRBJ2-2; D is possibly TRBD1 (5 bases). Trimming took 1 base from V and 4 from J, leaving 14 bases between them. Germline lookup yields CDR1 SGHDT and CDR2 YYEEEE. The CDR3 covers 16 residues.

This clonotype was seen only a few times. DNA of the CDR3: TGTGCCAGCAGTTATACACCAAGCGGGATGGGTGAGCAGTTCTTC. Protein sequence: CASSYTPSGMGEQFF. The chain uses TRBV9 and TRBJ2-1; 7 bases fit TRBD2. Germline values: CDR1 SGDLS, CDR2 YYNGEE. CDR3 size: 15 residues. V shed 5 bases and J 9 bases; nucleotides not matched to a gene: 14.

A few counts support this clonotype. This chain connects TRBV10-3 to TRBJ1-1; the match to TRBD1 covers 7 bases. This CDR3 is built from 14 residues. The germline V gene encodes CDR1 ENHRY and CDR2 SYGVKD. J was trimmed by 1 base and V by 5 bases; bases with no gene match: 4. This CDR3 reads CAISWTGSNTEAFF. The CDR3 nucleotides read TGTGCCATCAGTTGGACAGGATCGAACACTGAAGCTTTCTTT.

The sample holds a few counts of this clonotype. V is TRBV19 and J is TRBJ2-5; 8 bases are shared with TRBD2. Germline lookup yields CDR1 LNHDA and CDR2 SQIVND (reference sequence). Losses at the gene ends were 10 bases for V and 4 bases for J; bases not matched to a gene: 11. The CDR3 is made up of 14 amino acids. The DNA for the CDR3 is TGTGCCACTGCGTCCAGCGGGAGTGGAGAGACCCAGTACTTC. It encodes CATASSGSGETQYF.

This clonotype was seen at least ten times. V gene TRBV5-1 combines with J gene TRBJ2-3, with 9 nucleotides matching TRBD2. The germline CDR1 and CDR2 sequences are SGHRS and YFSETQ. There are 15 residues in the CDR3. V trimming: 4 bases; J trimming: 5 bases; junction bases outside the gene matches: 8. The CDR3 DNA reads TGCGCCAGCAGCGTTGGAGCGGGGGGTGAAGATACGCAGTATTTT. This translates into CASSVGAGGEDTQYF. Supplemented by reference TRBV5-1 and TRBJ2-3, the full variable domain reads KAGVTQTPRYLIKTRGQQVTLSCSPISGHRSVSWYQQTPGQGLQFLFEYFSETQRNKGNFPGRFSGRQFSNSRSEMNVSTLELGDSALYLCASSVGAGGEDTQYFGPGTRLTVL.